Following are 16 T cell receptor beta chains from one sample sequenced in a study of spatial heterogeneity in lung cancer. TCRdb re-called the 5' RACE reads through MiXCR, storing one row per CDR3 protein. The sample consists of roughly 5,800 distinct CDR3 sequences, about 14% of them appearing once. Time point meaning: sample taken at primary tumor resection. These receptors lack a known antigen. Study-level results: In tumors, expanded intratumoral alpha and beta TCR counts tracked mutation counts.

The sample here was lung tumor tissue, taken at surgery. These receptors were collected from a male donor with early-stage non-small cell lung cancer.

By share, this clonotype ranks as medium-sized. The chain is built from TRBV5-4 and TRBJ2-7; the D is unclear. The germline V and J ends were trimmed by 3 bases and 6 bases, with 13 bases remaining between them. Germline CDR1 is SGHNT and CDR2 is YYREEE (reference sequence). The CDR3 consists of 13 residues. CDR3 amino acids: CASSSYALVEQYF. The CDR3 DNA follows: TGTGCCAGCAGCTCCTATGCCCTAGTCGAGCAGTACTTC. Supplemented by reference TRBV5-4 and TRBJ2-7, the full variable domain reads ETGVTQSPTHLIKTRGQQVTLRCSSQSGHNTVSWYQQALGQGPQFIFQYYREEENGRGNFPPRFSGLQFPNYSSELNVNALELDDSALYLCASSSYALVEQYFGPGTRLTVT.

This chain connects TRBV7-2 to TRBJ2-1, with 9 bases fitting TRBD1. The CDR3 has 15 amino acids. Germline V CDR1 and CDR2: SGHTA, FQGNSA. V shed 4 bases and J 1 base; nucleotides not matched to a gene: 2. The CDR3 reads CASSSDRGSYNEQFF. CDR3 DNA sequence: TGTGCCAGCAGCTCGGACAGGGGTTCCTACAATGAGCAGTTCTTC.

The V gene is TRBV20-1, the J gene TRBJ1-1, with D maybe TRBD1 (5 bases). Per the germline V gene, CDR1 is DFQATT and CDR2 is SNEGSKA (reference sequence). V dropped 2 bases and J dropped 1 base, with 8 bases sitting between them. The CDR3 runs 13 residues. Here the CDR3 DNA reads TGCAGTGCTAGACCCACAGGGAACACTGAAGCTTTCTTT. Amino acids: CSARPTGNTEAFF.

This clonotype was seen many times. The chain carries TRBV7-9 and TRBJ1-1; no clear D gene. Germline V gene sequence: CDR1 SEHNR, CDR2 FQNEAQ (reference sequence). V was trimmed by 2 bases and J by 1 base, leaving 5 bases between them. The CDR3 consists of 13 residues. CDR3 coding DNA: TGTGCCAGCAGCTTAAACACGAACACTGAAGCTTTCTTT. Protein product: CASSLNTNTEAFF.

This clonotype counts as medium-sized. The CDR3 bases are TGTGCCAGCAGCTTCCAGAACCGAGGGGGTGATGAGCAGTTCTTC. Translating gives CASSFQNRGGDEQFF. This chain connects TRBV7-6 to TRBJ2-1, with D tentatively TRBD1 (6 bases). The CDR3 length is 15 residues. Per germline, CDR1 SGHVS and CDR2 FNYEAQ. Trimming removed 3 bases at V and 8 bases at J, with 17 bases between.

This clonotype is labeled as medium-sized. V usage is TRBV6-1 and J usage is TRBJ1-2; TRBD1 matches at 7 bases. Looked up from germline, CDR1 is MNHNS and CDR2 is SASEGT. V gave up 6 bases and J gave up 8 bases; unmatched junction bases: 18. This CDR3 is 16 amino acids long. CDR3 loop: CASRESTNPTGNGYTF. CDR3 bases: TGTGCCAGCAGGGAATCTACTAACCCGACAGGGAACGGCTACACCTTC.

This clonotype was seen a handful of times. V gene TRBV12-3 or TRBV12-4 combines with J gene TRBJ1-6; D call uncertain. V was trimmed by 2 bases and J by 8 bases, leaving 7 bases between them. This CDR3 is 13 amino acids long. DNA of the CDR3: TGTGCCAGCAGTTTACAGGAGCATTCACCCCTCCACTTT. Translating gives CASSLQEHSPLHF.

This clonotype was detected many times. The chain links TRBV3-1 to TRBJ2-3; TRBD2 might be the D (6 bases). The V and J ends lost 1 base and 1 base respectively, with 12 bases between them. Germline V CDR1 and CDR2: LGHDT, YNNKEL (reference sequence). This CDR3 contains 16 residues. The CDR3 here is CASSQVAEGGTDTQYF. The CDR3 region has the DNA TGTGCCAGCAGCCAAGTGGCGGAGGGTGGCACAGATACGCAGTATTTT.

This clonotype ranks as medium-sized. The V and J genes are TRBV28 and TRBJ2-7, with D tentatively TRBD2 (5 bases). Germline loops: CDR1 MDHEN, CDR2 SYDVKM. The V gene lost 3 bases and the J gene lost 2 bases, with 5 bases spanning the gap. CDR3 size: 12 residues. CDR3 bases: TGTGCCAGCAGTTTGCGGGCCTACGAGCAGTACTTC. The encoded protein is CASSLRAYEQYF.

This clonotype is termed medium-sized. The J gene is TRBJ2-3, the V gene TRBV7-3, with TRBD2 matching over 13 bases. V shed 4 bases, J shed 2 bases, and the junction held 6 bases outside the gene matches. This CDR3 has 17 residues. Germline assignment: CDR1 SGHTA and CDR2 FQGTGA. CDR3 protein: CASSSTGTSGTTDTQYF. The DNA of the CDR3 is TGTGCCAGCAGCTCAACGGGGACTAGCGGGACCACAGATACGCAGTATTTT.

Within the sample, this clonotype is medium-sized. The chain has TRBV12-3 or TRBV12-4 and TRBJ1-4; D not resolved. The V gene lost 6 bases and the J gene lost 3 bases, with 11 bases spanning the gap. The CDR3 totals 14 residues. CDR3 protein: CASSSLVSNEKLFF. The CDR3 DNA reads TGTGCCAGCAGCTCACTTGTCTCTAATGAAAAACTGTTTTTT.

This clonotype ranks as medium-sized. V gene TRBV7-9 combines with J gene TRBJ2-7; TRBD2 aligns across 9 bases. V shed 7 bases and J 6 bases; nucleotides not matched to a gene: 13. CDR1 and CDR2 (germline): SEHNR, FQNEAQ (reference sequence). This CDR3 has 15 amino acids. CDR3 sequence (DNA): TGTGCCAGCACCACGACCGGGACTAGCTTGAGCGAGCAGTACTTC. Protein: CASTTTGTSLSEQYF.

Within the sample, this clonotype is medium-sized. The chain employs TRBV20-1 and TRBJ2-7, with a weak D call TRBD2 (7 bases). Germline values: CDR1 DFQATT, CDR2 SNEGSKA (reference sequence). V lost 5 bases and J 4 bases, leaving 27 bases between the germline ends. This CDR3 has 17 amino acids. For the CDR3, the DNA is TGCAGTGCTTACAGCCAACGGCGACGGGGGGCGCTTTACGAGCAGTACTTC. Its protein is CSAYSQRRRGALYEQYF.

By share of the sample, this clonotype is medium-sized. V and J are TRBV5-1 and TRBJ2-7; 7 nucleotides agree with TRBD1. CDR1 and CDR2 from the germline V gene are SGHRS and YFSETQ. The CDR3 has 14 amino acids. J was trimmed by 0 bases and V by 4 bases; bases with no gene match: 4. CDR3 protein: CASSDRASSYEQYF. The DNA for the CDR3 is TGCGCCAGCAGCGACAGGGCGAGCTCCTACGAGCAGTACTTC.

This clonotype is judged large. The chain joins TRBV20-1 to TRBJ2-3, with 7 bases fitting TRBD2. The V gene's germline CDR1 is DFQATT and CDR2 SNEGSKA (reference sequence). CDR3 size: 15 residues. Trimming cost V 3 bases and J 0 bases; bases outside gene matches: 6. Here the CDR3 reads CSASVGGSSTDTQYF. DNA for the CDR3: TGCAGTGCTAGCGTCGGGGGGAGTAGCACAGATACGCAGTATTTT.

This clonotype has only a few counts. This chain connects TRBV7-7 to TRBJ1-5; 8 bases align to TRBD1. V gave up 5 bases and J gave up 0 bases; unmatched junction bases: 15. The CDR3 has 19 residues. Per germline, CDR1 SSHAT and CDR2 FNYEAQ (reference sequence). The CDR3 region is CASSPKTGATMYSNQPQHF. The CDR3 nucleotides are TGTGCCAGCAGCCCCAAGACAGGGGCGACCATGTATAGCAATCAGCCCCAGCATTTT. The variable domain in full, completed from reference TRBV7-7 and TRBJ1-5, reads GAGVSQSPRYKVTKRGQDVTLRCDPISSHATLYWYQQALGQGPEFLTYFNYEAQPDKSGLPSDRFSAERPEGSISTLTIQRTEQRDSAMYRCASSPKTGATMYSNQPQHFGDGTRLSIL.